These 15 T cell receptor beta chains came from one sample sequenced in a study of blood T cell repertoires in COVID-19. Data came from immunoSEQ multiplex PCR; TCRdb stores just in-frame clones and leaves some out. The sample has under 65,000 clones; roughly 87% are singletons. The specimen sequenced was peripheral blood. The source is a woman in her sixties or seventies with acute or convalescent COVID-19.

This CDR3 reads CASSPTGPNQPQHF. CDR3 sequence (DNA): TGTGCCAGCAGCCCGACAGGGCCCAATCAGCCCCAGCATTTT. This chain uses TRBV7-3 with TRBJ1-5, with 7 bases lining up with TRBD1. The CDR3 totals 14 residues. Germline CDR1 reads SGHTA; CDR2 reads FQGTGA. V dropped 5 bases and J dropped 3; count of bases not matched to a gene: 4.

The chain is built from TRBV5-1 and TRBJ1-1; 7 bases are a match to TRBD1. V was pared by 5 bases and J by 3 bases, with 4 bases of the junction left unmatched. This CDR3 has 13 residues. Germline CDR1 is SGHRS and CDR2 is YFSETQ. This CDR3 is CASRRGRDTEAFF. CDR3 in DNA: TGCGCCAGCAGGAGGGGGCGCGACACTGAAGCTTTCTTT.

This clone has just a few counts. The CDR3 bases are TGTGCCAGCAAGGACAGGCCGAGCTCCTACGAGCAGTACTTC. Translating it yields CASKDRPSSYEQYF. This chain links TRBV2 with TRBJ2-7, with 7 positions matching TRBD1. V was clipped by 7 bases and J by 0 bases; unmatched bases: 6. Germline-derived CDR1 and CDR2 are SNHLY and FYNNEI. The CDR3 contains 14 residues. Looking up the rest from reference TRBV2 and TRBJ2-7 gives the full variable domain: EPEVTQTPSHQVTQMGQEVILRCVPISNHLYFYWYRQILGQKVEFLVSFYNNEISEKSEIFDDQFSVERPDGSNFTLKIRSTKLEDSAMYFCASKDRPSSYEQYFGPGTRLTVT.

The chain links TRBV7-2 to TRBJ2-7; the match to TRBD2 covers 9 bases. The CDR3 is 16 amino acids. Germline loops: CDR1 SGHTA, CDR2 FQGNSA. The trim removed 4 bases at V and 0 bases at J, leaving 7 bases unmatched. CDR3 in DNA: TGTGCCAGCAGCTGGCGGAGCGGGGGGTCCTCCTACGAGCAGTACTTC. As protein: CASSWRSGGSSYEQYF.

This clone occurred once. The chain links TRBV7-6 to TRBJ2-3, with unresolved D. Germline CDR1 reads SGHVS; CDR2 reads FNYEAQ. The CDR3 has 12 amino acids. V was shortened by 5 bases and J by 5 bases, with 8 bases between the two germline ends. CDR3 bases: TGTGCCAGCAGCACCATACAAGATACGCAGTATTTT. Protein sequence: CASSTIQDTQYF.

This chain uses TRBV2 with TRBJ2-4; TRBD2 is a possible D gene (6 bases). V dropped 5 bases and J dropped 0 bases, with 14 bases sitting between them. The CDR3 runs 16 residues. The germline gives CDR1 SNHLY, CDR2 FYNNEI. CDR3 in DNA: TGTGCCAGCAGTACGGGGACTGCTTTAGCCAAAAACATTCAGTACTTC. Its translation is CASSTGTALAKNIQYF. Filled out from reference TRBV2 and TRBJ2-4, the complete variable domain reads EPEVTQTPSHQVTQMGQEVILRCVPISNHLYFYWYRQILGQKVEFLVSFYNNEISEKSEIFDDQFSVERPDGSNFTLKIRSTKLEDSAMYFCASSTGTALAKNIQYFGAGTRLSVL.

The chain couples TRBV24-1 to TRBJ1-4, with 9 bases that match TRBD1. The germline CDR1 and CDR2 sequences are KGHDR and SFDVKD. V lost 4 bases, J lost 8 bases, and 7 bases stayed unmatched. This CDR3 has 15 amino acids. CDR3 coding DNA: TGTGCCACCAGTGACTGGACAGGGGCGCGGGAAAAACTGTTTTTT. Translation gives CATSDWTGAREKLFF.

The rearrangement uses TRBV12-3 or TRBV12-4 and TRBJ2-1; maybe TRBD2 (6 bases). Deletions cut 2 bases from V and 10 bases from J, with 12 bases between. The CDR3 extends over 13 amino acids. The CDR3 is CASSLLGAGEQFF. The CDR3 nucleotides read TGTGCCAGCAGTTTACTCGGGGCGGGGGAGCAGTTCTTC.

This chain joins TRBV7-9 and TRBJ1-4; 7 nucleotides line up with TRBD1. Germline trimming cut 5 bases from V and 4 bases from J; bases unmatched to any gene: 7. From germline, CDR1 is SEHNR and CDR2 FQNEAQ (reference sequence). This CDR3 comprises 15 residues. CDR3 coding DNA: TGTGCCAGCAGCCTTCCGACAGGGAGTAATGAAAAACTGTTTTTT. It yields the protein CASSLPTGSNEKLFF. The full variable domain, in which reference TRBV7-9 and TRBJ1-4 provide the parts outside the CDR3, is DTGVSQNPRHKITKRGQNVTFRCDPISEHNRLYWYRQTLGQGPEFLTYFQNEAQLEKSRLLSDRFSAERPKGSFSTLEIQRTEQGDSAMYLCASSLPTGSNEKLFFGSGTQLSVL.

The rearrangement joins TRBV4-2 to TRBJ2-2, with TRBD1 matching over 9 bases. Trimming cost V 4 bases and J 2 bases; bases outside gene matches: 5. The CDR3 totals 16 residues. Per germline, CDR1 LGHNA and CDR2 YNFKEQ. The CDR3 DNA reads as TGTGCCAGCAGCCCGCGGACAGGGGTAAACACCGGGGAGCTGTTTTTT. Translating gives CASSPRTGVNTGELFF.

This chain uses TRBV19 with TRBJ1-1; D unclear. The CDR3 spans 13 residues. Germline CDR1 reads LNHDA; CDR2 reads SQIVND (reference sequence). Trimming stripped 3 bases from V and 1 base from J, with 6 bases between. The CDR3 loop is CASSIPGNTEAFF. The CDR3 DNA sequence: TGTGCCAGTAGTATCCCAGGGAACACTGAAGCTTTCTTT.

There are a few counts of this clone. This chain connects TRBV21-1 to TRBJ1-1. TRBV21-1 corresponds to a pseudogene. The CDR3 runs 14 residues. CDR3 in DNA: TGTGCCAGCAGCAAAGTTGGCGGTAACACTGAAGCTTTCTTT. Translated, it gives CASSKVGGNTEAFF.

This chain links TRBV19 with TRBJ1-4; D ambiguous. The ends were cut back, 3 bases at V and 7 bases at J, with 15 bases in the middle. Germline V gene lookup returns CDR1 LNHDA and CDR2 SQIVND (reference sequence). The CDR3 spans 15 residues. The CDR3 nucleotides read TGTGCCAGTAGTATTAACCAGAGACACCCTGAAAAACTGTTTTTT. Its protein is CASSINQRHPEKLFF.

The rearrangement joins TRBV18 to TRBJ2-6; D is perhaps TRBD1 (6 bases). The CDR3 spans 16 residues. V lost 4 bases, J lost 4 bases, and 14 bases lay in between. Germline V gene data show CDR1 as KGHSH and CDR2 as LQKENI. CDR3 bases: TGTGCCAGCTCACTAACACAGGGTCGGGGGGCCAACGTCCTGACTTTC. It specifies CASSLTQGRGANVLTF.

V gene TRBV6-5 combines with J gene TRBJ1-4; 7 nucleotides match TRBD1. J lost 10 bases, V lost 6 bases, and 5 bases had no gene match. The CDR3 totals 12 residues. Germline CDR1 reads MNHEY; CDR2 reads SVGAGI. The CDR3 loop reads CASRGPGGKLFF. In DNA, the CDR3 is TGTGCCAGCAGGGGCCCAGGGGGAAAACTGTTTTTT.